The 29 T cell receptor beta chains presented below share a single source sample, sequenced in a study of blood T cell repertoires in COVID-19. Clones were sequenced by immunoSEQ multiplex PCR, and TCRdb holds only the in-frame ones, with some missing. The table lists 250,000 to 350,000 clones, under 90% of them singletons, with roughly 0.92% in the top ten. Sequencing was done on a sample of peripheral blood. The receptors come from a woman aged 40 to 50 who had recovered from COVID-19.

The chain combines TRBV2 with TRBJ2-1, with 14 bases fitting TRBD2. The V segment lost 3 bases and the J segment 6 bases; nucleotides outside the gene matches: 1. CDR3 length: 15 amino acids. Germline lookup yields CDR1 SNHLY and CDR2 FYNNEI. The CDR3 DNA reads TGTGCCAGCAGTGAGGGACTAGCGGGAGCCAATGAGCAGTTCTTC. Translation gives CASSEGLAGANEQFF.

This chain's CDR3 is CAWNRAGGAFF. CDR3 nucleotides: TGTGCCTGGAACCGGGCCGGGGGAGCTTTCTTT. The chain has TRBV30 and TRBJ1-1, with D possibly TRBD1 on 5 matching bases. V lost 4 bases to trimming and J lost 10 bases, with 13 bases between them. Germline CDR1 and CDR2: GTSNPN and SVGIG (reference sequence). The CDR3 totals 11 residues.

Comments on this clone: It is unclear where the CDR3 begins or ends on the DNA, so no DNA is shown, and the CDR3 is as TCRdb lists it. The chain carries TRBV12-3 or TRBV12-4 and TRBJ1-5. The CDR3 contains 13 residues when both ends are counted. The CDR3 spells CASSSSRAQPQHF.

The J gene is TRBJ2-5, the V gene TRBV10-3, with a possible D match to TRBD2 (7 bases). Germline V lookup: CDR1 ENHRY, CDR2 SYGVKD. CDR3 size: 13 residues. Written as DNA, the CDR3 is TGTGCTAATCAGGGGCGGGAGCAAGAGACCCAGTACTTC. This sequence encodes CANQGREQETQYF.

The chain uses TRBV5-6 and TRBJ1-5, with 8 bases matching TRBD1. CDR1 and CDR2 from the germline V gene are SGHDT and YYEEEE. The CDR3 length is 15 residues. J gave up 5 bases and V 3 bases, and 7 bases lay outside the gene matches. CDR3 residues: CASSYGQGPYQPQHF. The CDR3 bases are TGTGCCAGCAGCTATGGACAGGGACCCTATCAGCCCCAGCATTTT. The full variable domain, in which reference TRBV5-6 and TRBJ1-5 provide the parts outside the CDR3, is DAGVTQSPTHLIKTRGQQVTLRCSPKSGHDTVSWYQQALGQGPQFIFQYYEEEERQRGNFPDRFSGHQFPNYSSELNVNALLLGDSALYLCASSYGQGPYQPQHFGDGTRLSIL.

This CDR3 is CASSYGASGTHEQFF. The CDR3, as DNA: TGTGCCAGCAGTTACGGGGCTAGCGGGACGCATGAGCAGTTCTTC. The chain is built from TRBV6-2 or TRBV6-3 and TRBJ2-1; the match to TRBD2 covers 9 bases. The CDR3 contains 15 residues. CDR1 and CDR2 (germline): MNHEY, SVGEGT. J was trimmed by 8 bases and V by 2 bases; bases with no gene match: 7.

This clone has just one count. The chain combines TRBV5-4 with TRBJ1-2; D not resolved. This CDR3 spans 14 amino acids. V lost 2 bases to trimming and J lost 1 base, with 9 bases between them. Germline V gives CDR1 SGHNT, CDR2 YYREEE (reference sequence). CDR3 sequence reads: CASSLETSNYGYTF. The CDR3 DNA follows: TGTGCCAGCAGCTTAGAGACAAGTAACTATGGCTACACCTTC.

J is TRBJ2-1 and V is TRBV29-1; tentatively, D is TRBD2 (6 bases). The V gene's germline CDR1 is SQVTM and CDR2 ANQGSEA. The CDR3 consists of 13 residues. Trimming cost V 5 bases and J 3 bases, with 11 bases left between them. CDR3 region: CSVSGEFYNEQFF. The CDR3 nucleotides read TGCAGCGTTTCGGGGGAGTTCTACAATGAGCAGTTCTTC.

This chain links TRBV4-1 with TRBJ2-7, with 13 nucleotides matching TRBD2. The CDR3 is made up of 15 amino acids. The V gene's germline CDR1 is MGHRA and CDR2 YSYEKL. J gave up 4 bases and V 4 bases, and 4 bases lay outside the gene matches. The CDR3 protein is CASSPLAGGSYEQYF. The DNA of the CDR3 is TGCGCCAGCAGCCCACTAGCGGGAGGGTCGTACGAGCAGTACTTC.

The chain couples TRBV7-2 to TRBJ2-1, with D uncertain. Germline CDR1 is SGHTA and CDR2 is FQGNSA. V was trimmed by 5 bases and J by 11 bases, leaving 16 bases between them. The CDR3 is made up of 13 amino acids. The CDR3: CASSPGGNMKQFF. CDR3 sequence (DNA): TGTGCCAGCAGCCCGGGTGGCAATATGAAGCAGTTCTTC. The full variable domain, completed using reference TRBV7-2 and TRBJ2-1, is GAGVSQSPSNKVTEKGKDVELRCDPISGHTALYWYRQSLGQGLEFLIYFQGNSAPDKSGLPSDRFSAERTGGSVSTLTIQRTQQEDSAVYLCASSPGGNMKQFFGPGTRLTVL.

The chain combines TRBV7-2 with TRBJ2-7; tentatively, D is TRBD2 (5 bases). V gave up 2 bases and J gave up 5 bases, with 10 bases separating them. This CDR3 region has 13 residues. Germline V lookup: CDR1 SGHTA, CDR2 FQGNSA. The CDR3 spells CASSLNSRDEQYF. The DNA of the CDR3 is TGTGCCAGCAGCTTAAACTCGAGGGACGAGCAGTACTTC.

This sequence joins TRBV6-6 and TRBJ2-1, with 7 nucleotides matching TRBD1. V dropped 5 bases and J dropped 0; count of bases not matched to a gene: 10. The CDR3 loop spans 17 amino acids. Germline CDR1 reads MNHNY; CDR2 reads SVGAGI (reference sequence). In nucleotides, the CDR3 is TGTGCCAGCAGTCTACGAGTGACAGGGAGCTCCTACAATGAGCAGTTCTTC. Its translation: CASSLRVTGSSYNEQFF.

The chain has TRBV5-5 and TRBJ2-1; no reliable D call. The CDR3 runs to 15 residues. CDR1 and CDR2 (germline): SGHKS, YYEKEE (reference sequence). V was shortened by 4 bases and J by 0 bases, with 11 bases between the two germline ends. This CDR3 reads CASSLSVPSYNEQFF. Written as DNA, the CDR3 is TGTGCCAGCAGCCTGTCGGTCCCCTCCTACAATGAGCAGTTCTTC.

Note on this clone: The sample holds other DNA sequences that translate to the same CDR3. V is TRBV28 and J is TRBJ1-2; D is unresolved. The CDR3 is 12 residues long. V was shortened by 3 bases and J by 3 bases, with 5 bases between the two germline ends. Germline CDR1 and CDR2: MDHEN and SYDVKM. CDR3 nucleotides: TGTGCCAGCAGTTTTACGGACTATGGCTACACCTTC. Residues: CASSFTDYGYTF.

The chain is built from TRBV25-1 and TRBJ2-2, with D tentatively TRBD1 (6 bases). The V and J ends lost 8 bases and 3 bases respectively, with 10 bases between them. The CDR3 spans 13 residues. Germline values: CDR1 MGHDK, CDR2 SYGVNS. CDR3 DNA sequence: TGTGCCAGCGGGGACACCTACACCGGGGAGCTGTTTTTT. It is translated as CASGDTYTGELFF.

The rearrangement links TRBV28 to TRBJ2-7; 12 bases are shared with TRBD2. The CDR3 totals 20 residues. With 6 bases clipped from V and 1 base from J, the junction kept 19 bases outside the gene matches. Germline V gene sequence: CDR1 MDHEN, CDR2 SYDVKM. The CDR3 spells CASSPGQGVPSGRASYEQYF. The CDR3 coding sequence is TGTGCCAGCAGCCCCGGCCAGGGGGTCCCTAGCGGGAGGGCTTCCTACGAGCAGTACTTC.

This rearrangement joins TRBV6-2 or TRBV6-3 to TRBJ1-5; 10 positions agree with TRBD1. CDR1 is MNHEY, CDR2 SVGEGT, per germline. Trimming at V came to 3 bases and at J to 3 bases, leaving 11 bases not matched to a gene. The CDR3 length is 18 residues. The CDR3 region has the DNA TGTGCCAGCAGTTATGATCCGGGACAGGGGTTAATCAATCAGCCCCAGCATTTT. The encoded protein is CASSYDPGQGLINQPQHF.

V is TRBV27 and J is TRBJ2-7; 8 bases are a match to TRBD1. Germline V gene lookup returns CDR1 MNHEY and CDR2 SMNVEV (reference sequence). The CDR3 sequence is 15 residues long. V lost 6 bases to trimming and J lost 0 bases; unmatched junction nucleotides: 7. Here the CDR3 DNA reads TGTGCCAGCAGGTCGGGACAGGTAAACTCCTACGAGCAGTACTTC. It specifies CASRSGQVNSYEQYF.

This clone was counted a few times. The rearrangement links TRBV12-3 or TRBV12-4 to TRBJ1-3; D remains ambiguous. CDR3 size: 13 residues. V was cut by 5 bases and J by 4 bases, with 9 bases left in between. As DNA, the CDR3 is TGTGCCAGCAGTCCGGGTCACGGAAACACCATATATTTT. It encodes CASSPGHGNTIYF.

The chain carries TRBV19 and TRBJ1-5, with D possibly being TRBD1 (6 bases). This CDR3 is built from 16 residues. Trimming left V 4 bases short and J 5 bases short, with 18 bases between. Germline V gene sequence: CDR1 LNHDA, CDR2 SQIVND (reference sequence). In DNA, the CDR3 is TGTGCCAGTAGTAAACGAACAGGGACCTCGGATCAGCCCCAGCATTTT. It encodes CASSKRTGTSDQPQHF.

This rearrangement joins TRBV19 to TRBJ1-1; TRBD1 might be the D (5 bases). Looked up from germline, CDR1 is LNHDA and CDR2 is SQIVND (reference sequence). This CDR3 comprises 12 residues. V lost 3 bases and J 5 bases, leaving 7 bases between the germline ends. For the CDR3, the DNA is TGTGCCAGTAGTATGGGGGGGACTGAAGCTTTCTTT. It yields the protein CASSMGGTEAFF.

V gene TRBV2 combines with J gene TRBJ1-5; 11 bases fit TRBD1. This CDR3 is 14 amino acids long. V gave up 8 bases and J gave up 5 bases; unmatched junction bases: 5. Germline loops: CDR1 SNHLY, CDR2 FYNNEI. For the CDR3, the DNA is TGTGCCAGCCTGGGACAGGGGGTTGATCAGCCCCAGCATTTT. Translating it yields CASLGQGVDQPQHF. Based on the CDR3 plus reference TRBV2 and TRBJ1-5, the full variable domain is EPEVTQTPSHQVTQMGQEVILRCVPISNHLYFYWYRQILGQKVEFLVSFYNNEISEKSEIFDDQFSVERPDGSNFTLKIRSTKLEDSAMYFCASLGQGVDQPQHFGDGTRLSIL.

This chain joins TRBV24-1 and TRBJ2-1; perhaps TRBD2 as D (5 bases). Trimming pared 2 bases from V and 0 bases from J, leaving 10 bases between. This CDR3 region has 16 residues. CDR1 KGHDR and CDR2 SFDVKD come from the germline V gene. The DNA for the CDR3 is TGTGCCACCAGTGATTCTCAGCGGAGCTCCTACAATGAGCAGTTCTTC. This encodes CATSDSQRSSYNEQFF.

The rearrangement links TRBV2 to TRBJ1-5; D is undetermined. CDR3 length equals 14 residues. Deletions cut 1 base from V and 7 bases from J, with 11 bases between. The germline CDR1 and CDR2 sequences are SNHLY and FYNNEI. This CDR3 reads CASSEGAEDQPQHF. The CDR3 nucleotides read TGTGCCAGCAGTGAAGGGGCAGAAGACCAGCCCCAGCATTTT.

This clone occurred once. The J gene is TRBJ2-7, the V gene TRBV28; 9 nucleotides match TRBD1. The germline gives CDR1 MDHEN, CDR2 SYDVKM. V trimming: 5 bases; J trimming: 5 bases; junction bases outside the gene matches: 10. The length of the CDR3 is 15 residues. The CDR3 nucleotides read TGTGCCAGCAGTACCGCCGGGACAGGGAGCGACGAGCAGTACTTC. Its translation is CASSTAGTGSDEQYF.

The CDR3 sequence is CASSPSGQGILYGYTF. In DNA, the CDR3 is TGTGCCAGCAGTCCCTCGGGACAGGGAATCCTCTATGGCTACACCTTC. This sequence joins TRBV28 and TRBJ1-2; TRBD1 aligns across 9 bases. This CDR3 is 16 amino acids long. V was clipped by 5 bases and J by 4 bases; unmatched bases: 11. CDR1 is MDHEN, CDR2 SYDVKM, per germline.

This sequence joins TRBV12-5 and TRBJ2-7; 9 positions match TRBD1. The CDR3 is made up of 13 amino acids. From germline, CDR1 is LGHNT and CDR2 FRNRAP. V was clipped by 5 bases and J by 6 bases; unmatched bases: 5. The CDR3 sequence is CASGRSQGAEQYF. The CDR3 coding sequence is TGTGCTAGTGGTCGATCACAGGGGGCCGAGCAGTACTTC.

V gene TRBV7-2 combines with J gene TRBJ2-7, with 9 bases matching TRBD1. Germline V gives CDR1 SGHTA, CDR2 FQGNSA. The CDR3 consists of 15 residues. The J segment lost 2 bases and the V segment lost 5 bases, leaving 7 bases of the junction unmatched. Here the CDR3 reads CASSPRQGVTYEQYF. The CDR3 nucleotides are TGTGCCAGCAGCCCAAGACAGGGGGTAACCTACGAGCAGTACTTC.

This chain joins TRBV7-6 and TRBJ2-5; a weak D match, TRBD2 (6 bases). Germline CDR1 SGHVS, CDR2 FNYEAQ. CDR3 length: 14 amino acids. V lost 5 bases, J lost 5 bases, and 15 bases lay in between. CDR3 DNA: TGTGCCAGCAGCATCGGACTAACGTTGGAGACCCAGTACTTC. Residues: CASSIGLTLETQYF.